This entry features one T cell receptor (beta chain) sequence. Libraries were prepared by immunoSEQ multiplex PCR; TCRdb keeps only in-frame clonotypes and omits some of them. The table records some 430,000 clones, less than 95% of them present only once. The data derive from a study of blood T cell repertoires in COVID-19. Study summary: Sources were T cells, B-cell-depleted T cells, or PBMCs; the material itself was cDNA or gDNA.

In germline, CDR1 is SGHKS, CDR2 YYEKEE (reference sequence). This CDR3 is 14 amino acids long. V shed 4 bases and J 4 bases; nucleotides not matched to a gene: 6. The origin of this receptor is a man aged 18 to 30 who had recovered from COVID-19. Sequencing used PBMCs or T cells enriched from blood (not recorded which). The rearrangement uses TRBV5-5 and TRBJ1-1, with 8 bases that match TRBD1. The CDR3 here is CASSRGQDGTEAFF. CDR3 DNA sequence: TGTGCCAGCAGCAGGGGACAGGACGGCACTGAAGCTTTCTTT.